These T cell receptor beta chains were read from a single sample in a study of blood T cell repertoires in COVID-19. TCRdb's table, derived via immunoSEQ multiplex PCR, lists solely in-frame clones and lacks some. The data contain roughly 40,000 clones, 85% of them singletons. The sample was peripheral blood. The receptors were gathered from a human donor in a cohort sampled during active COVID-19. Both conserved end residues are part of each CDR3. The order of the fields is J gene, D gene, V gene, clone size, CDR3 protein, CDR3 DNA. The D gene is left open where the match is weak. Not all rows give a size; the values are once, few, many and, for expanded clones, a class.

TRBJ2-5 - TRBV27 - CASSFKETQYF TGTGCCAGCAGTTTTAAAGAGACCCAGTACTTC
TRBJ2-1 - TRBV19 - CASSPLAPEGEQFF TGTGCCAGTAGTCCCCTAGCGCCCGAAGGAGAGCAGTTCTTC
TRBJ2-1 TRBD2 TRBV6-4 - CASSDLAGGPNEQFF TGTGCCAGCAGTGACTTGGCGGGAGGGCCCAATGAGCAGTTCTTC
TRBJ2-3 - TRBV20-1 - CSASVVRASTDTQYF TGCAGTGCTAGTGTTGTCAGGGCTAGCACAGATACGCAGTATTTT
TRBJ1-6 - TRBV6-5 - CASSYFQGNSPLHF TGTGCCAGCAGTTACTTCCAGGGAAATTCACCCCTCCACTTT
TRBJ1-4 - TRBV5-5 - CASSLVIAEKLFF TGTGCCAGCAGCTTGGTTATAGCTGAAAAACTGTTTTTT
TRBJ1-1 - TRBV6-1 - CASSETESLRAFF TGTGCCAGCAGTGAAACGGAGAGTTTACGGGCTTTCTTT
TRBJ2-7 TRBD1 TRBV5-1 - CASSLGAQGASYEQYF TGCGCCAGCAGCTTGGGGGCACAGGGGGCTTCCTACGAGCAGTACTTC
TRBJ2-1 TRBD1 TRBV27 few CASSYPGQGGDEQFF TGTGCCAGCAGTTATCCGGGACAGGGGGGGGATGAGCAGTTCTTC
TRBJ2-3 TRBD2 TRBV7-9 - CASSLRLAGFTDTQYF TGTGCCAGCAGCTTAAGACTAGCGGGCTTCACAGATACGCAGTATTTT
TRBJ1-1 - TRBV2 - CASSRIRDTEAFF TGTGCCAGCAGTCGTATTCGGGACACTGAAGCTTTCTTT
TRBJ2-7 TRBD2 TRBV5-1 - CASKLSGSYEQYF TGCGCCAGCAAGTTGAGCGGGAGCTACGAGCAGTACTTC
TRBJ1-4 - TRBV5-1 few CASTQGGGEEKLFF TGCGCCAGCACCCAGGGCGGCGGAGAGGAAAAACTGTTTTTT
TRBJ2-5 TRBD1 TRBV29-1 - CSVVDRGTWETQYF TGCAGCGTTGTCGACAGGGGAACGTGGGAGACCCAGTACTTC
TRBJ2-4 TRBD2 TRBV5-6 - CASSSETFAGGLDIQYF TGTGCCAGCAGCTCGGAGACGTTTGCGGGGGGGCTGGACATTCAGTACTTC
TRBJ1-6 - TRBV7-2 - CASSPGGSSPLHF TGTGCCAGCAGCCCGGGCGGGTCGTCACCCCTCCACTTT
TRBJ2-7 TRBD2 TRBV3-1/TRBV3-2 - CASSSPTGLADEQYF TGTGCCAGCAGCTCACCCACGGGACTAGCCGACGAGCAGTACTTC
TRBJ1-2 TRBD1 TRBV5-8 - CASSLAGQGDGYTF TGTGCCAGCAGCTTGGCGGGACAGGGGGACGGCTACACCTTC
TRBJ2-1 TRBD1 TRBV2 - CASSLQGAIHSNEQFF TGTGCCAGCAGTTTACAGGGGGCGATTCATTCCAATGAGCAGTTCTTC
TRBJ2-5 TRBD1 TRBV6-5 - CASRGTVKETQYF TGTGCCAGCAGGGGGACAGTAAAAGAGACCCAGTACTTC
TRBJ2-5 TRBD1 TRBV5-1 - CASSPGTGGLQETQYF TGCGCCAGCAGCCCCGGGACAGGGGGTCTCCAAGAGACCCAGTACTTC
TRBJ2-7 TRBD1 TRBV30 - CAWSRDRVEQYF TGTGCCTGGAGCCGAGACAGGGTCGAGCAGTACTTC
TRBJ1-1 - TRBV30 - CAWMVRSSMNTEAFF TGTGCCTGGATGGTCCGGTCCTCAATGAACACTGAAGCTTTCTTT
TRBJ1-2 - TRBV14 - CASSQDKRTVRFIGYTF TGTGCCAGCAGCCAAGATAAGAGGACAGTCCGATTTATAGGCTACACCTTC
TRBJ2-7 - TRBV3-1/TRBV3-2 few CASSRGFGGSYEQYF TGTGCCAGCAGCCGTGGGTTCGGGGGAAGCTACGAGCAGTACTTC
TRBJ2-3 TRBD1 TRBV19 - CASSRQGLVTDTQYF TGTGCCAGTAGTCGACAGGGTTTGGTCACAGATACGCAGTATTTT
TRBJ2-7 TRBD2 TRBV27 - CASSPWGGRDEQYF TGTGCCAGCAGTCCCTGGGGTGGGAGGGACGAGCAGTACTTC
TRBJ2-7 - TRBV19 few CASSIGQAVYEQYF TGTGCCAGTAGTATAGGCCAGGCAGTCTACGAGCAGTACTTC
TRBJ2-5 TRBD2 TRBV12-3/TRBV12-4 - CASSASGAETQYF TGTGCCAGCTCGGCTAGCGGTGCCGAGACCCAGTACTTC
TRBJ2-7 TRBD2 TRBV5-1 - CASSATSGAYEQYF TGCGCCAGCAGCGCCACTAGCGGGGCCTACGAGCAGTACTTC
TRBJ1-2 TRBD1 TRBV9 - CASSVGGQDYGYTF TGTGCCAGCAGCGTAGGGGGACAGGACTATGGCTACACCTTC
TRBJ2-7 - TRBV6-5 once CASGGGYEQYF TGTGCCAGCGGGGGCGGGTACGAGCAGTACTTC
TRBJ2-1 - TRBV9 - CASSVALGGYNEQFF TGTGCCAGCAGCGTAGCTTTAGGCGGCTACAATGAGCAGTTCTTC
TRBJ2-3 - TRBV5-1 - CASSLSRFTDTQYF TGCGCCAGCAGCTTGTCTAGGTTCACAGATACGCAGTATTTT
TRBJ2-7 - TRBV4-3 once CASSQEATGGYEQYF TGCGCCAGCAGCCAAGAAGCGACTGGAGGCTACGAGCAGTACTTC
TRBJ2-1 TRBD2 TRBV7-2 - CASSIAGGPHNEQFF TGTGCCAGCAGCATAGCGGGAGGGCCCCACAATGAGCAGTTCTTC
TRBJ1-4 TRBD1 TRBV10-1 - CASSESDRTREKLFF TGCGCCAGCAGTGAGTCGGACAGGACAAGGGAAAAACTGTTTTTT
TRBJ2-7 TRBD1 TRBV10-3 - CAISRDRVYEQYF TGTGCCATCTCCCGGGACAGGGTCTACGAGCAGTACTTC
TRBJ1-2 - TRBV6-2/TRBV6-3 - CASSSAGTLGRGYTF TGTGCCAGCAGTAGTGCCGGGACACTCGGTCGTGGCTACACCTTC
TRBJ2-7 TRBD2 TRBV2 - CASSLAGYEQYF TGTGCCAGCAGCCTAGCGGGGTACGAGCAGTACTTC
TRBJ2-5 TRBD1 TRBV19 - CASSVTGTERETQYF TGTGCCAGTAGTGTCACCGGGACAGAGAGAGAGACCCAGTACTTC
TRBJ1-4 TRBD1 TRBV11-2 few CASSRTTGAGEKLFF TGTGCCAGCAGCCGAACCACAGGGGCGGGTGAAAAACTGTTTTTT
TRBJ1-2 - TRBV30 once CACSETNYGYTF TGTGCCTGCTCGGAGACCAACTATGGCTACACCTTC
TRBJ1-3 - TRBV30 once CAWSALGGTTGNTIYF TGTGCCTGGAGTGCCCTAGGGGGAACGACTGGAAACACCATATATTTT
TRBJ2-2 TRBD2 TRBV2 - CASRMASGGSGELFF TGTGCCAGCAGGATGGCTAGCGGGGGGTCCGGGGAGCTGTTTTTT
TRBJ2-7 - TRBV6-2/TRBV6-3 - CASSRGLAWAQYF TGTGCCAGCAGCCGTGGACTGGCCTGGGCGCAGTACTTC